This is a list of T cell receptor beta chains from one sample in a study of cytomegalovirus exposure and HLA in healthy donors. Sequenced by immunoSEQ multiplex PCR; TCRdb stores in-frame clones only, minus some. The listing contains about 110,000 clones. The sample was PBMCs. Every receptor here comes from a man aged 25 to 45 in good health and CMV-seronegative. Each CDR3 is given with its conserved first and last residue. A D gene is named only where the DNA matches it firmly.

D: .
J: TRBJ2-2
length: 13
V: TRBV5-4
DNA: TGTGCCGGAGGAGCGGAATACACCGGGGAGCTGTTTTTT
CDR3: CAGGAEYTGELFF

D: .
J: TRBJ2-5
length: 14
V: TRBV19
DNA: TGTGCCAGTAGTATAGGGCGGACACAAGAGACCCAGTACTTC
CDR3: CASSIGRTQETQYF

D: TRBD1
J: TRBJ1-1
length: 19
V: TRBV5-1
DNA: TGCGCCAGCAGCTCGGACACGACAGGGGGAAGTTTTAGGAACACTGAAGCTTTCTTT
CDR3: CASSSDTTGGSFRNTEAFF

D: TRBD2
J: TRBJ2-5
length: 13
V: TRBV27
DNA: TGTGCCAGCAGCGTCCTGGCGGGGAGGGCCCAGTACTTC
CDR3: CASSVLAGRAQYF

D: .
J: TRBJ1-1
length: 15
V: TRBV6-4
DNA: TGTGCCAGCAGCACTGGGGGCAGCCCGAACACTGAAGCTTTCTTT
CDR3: CASSTGGSPNTEAFF

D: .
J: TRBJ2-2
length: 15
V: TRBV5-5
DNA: TGTGCCAGCAGCTTGGTTGTCAGCGACACCGGGGAGCTGTTTTTT
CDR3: CASSLVVSDTGELFF

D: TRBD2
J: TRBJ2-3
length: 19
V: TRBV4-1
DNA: TGCGCCAGCAGCCAAGTGTTAGCGGGGGGACCAGACGTCACAGATACGCAGTATTTT
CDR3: CASSQVLAGGPDVTDTQYF

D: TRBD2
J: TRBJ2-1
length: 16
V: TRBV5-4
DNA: TGTGCCAGCAGCGCGGGGGGGGCCAGCTCCTACAATGAGCAGTTCTTC
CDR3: CASSAGGASSYNEQFF

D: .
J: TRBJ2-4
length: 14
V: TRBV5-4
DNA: TGTGCCAGCAGCCTGGGCGGGGCCCAAAACATTCAGTACTTC
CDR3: CASSLGGAQNIQYF

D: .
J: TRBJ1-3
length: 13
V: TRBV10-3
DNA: TGTGCCATCAGGACGGGCTCTGGAAACACCATATATTTT
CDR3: CAIRTGSGNTIYF

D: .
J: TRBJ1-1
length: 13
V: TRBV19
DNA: TGTGCCAGTAGAAGACACCAAGATTGGATAGCTTTCTTT
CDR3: CASRRHQDWIAFF

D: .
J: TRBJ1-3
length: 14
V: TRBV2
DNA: TGTGCCAGCAGCCAGACAGACTCTGGAAACACCATATATTTT
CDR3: CASSQTDSGNTIYF

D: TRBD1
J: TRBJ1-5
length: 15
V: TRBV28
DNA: TGTGCCAGCAGAGGGGACAGGGGGCACCATCAGCCCCAGCATTTT
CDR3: CASRGDRGHHQPQHF

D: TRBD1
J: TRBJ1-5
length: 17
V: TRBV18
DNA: TGTGCCAGCTCACCTATTCCGGGACAGGGGGCATCCCAGCCCCAGCATTTT
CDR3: CASSPIPGQGASQPQHF

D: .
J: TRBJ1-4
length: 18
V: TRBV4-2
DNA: TGTGCCAGCAGCCAAGTGGCGACAATCTCCGCAACTAATGAAAAACTGTTTTTT
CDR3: CASSQVATISATNEKLFF

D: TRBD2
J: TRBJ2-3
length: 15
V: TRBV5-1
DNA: TGCGCCAGCAGCTTTAGCGGGCCCCCCACAGATACGCAGTATTTT
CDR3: CASSFSGPPTDTQYF

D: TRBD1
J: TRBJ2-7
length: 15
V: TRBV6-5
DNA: TGTGCCAGCAGTTCACCGGGACAGGCCTCCTACGAGCAGTACTTC
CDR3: CASSSPGQASYEQYF

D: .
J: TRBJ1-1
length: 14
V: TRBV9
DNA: TGTGCCAGCAGCGTGACAGGTTCGAACACTGAAGCTTTCTTT
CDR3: CASSVTGSNTEAFF

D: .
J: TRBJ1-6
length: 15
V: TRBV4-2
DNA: TGTGCCAGCAGACTGTTTTCCCCCTATAATTCACCCCTCCACTTT
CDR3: CASRLFSPYNSPLHF

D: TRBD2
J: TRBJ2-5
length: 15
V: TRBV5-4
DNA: TGTGCCAGCAGCTTGGTGGCTAGCGGGCAAGAGACCCAGTACTTC
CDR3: CASSLVASGQETQYF

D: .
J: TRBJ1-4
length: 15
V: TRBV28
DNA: TGTGCCAGCCTCTTACCCGGGTCTCCCCGAGGAAAACTGTTTTTT
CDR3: CASLLPGSPRGKLFF

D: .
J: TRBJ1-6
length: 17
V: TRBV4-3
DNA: TGCGCCAGCAGCCAAGGCCCGGGGAGCTCCTATAATTCACCCCTCCACTTT
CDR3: CASSQGPGSSYNSPLHF

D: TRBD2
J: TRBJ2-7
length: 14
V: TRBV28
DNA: TGTGCCAGTCTTAGCGGGGGGGTCCCCTACGAGCAGTACTTC
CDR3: CASLSGGVPYEQYF

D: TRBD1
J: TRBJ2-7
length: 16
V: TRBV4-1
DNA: TGCGCCAGCAGCCAAGAGGGACAGGGAAGACCCTACGAGCAGTACTTC
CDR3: CASSQEGQGRPYEQYF

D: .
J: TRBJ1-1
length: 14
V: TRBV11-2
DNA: TGTGCCAGCAGCTTGGGTTACCAGGGGAAGGAAGCTTTCTTT
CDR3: CASSLGYQGKEAFF

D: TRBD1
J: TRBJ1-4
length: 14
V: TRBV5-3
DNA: TGTGCCAGAAGCCCAGGACAGGGCCGGGAAAAACTGTTTTTT
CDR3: CARSPGQGREKLFF

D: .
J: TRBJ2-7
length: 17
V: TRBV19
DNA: TGTGCCAGTAGTGGGGGGGGATCATGGCGGGGGCTAGACGAGCAGTACTTC
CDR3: CASSGGGSWRGLDEQYF

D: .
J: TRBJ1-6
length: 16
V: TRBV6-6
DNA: TGTGCCAGCAGTTACTCGGGCAGGGGAAATAATTCACCCCTCCACTTT
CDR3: CASSYSGRGNNSPLHF

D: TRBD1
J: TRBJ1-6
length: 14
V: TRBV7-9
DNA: TGTGCCAGCAGCCAGGGACAGTCACCCTTCACCCTCCACTTT
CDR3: CASSQGQSPFTLHF

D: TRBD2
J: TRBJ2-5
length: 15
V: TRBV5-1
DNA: TGCGCCAGCAGCTCTCTTGCGGGGGTCCAAGAGACCCAGTACTTC
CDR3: CASSSLAGVQETQYF

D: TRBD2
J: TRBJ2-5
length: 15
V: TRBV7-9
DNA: TGTGCCAGCAGCTTAGGGGGACTAGCGGAAGAGACCCAGTACTTC
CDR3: CASSLGGLAEETQYF

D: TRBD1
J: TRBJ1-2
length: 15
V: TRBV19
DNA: TGTGCCAGTAGTGGACCCGGGACAGATATCTATGGCTACACCTTC
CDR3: CASSGPGTDIYGYTF

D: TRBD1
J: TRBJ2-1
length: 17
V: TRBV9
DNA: TGTGCCAGCAGCGTCACCACCGGGACAGGGTACGAAAATGAGCAGTTCTTC
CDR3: CASSVTTGTGYENEQFF

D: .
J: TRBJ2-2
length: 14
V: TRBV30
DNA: TGTGCCTGGAGTGTAAGGAGAAACACCGGGGAGCTGTTTTTT
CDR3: CAWSVRRNTGELFF

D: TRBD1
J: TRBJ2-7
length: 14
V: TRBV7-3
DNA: TGTGCCAGCAGCTTGGGACAGGGGGCTTACGAGCAGTACTTC
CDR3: CASSLGQGAYEQYF

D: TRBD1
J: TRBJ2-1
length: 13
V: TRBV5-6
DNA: TGTGCCAGCAGCGTCTCCAGGGGGCATGAGCAGTTCTTC
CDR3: CASSVSRGHEQFF

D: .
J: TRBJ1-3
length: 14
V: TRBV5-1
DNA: TGCGCCAGCAGCTTGGAGGGGTCTGGAAACACCATATATTTT
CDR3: CASSLEGSGNTIYF

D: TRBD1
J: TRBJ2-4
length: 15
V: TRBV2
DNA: TGTGCCAGCACCGGGACAGGGGATGCCAAAAACATTCAGTACTTC
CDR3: CASTGTGDAKNIQYF

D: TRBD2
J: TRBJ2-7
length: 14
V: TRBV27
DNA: TGTGCCAGCAGTGGACTAGCGGGGGGGCGGGAGCAGTACTTC
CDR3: CASSGLAGGREQYF

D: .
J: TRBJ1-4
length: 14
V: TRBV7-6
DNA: TGTGCCAGCAGTCGGACTTGGAACGGTGAAAAACTGTTTTTT
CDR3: CASSRTWNGEKLFF

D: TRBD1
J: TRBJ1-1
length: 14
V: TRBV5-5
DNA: TGTGCCAGCACCGGACAGGGGACACACACTGAAGCTTTCTTT
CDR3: CASTGQGTHTEAFF

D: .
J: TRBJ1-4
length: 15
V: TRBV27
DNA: TGTGCCAGCAGTCTATTGGGGGGGACTAATGAAAAACTGTTTTTT
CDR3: CASSLLGGTNEKLFF

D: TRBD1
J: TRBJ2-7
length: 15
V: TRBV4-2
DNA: TGTGCCAGCAGCCAAGACCCACAGGGGCGGAACGAGCAGTACTTC
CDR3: CASSQDPQGRNEQYF

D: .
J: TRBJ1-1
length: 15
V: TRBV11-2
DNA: TGTGCCAGCAGCTTAGTGAGAGGGATGAACACTGAAGCTTTCTTT
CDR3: CASSLVRGMNTEAFF

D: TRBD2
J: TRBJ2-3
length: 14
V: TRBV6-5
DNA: TGTGCCAGCACCCAGACTAGCGGGGGGAATACGCAGTATTTT
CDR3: CASTQTSGGNTQYF

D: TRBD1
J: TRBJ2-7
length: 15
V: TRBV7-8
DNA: TGTGCCAGCAGCTTCGGGACAGGGGAAGAGCACGAGCAGTACTTC
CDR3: CASSFGTGEEHEQYF

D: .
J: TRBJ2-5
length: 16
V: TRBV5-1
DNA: TGCGCCAGCAGCTTGGCCCCAGGGGGGCATGGAGAGACCCAGTACTTC
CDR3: CASSLAPGGHGETQYF

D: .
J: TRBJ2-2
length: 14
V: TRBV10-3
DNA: TGTGCCATCGGGGCACCTATGAACACCAGGGAGCTGTTTTTT
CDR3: CAIGAPMNTRELFF

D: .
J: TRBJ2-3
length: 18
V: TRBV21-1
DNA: TGTGCCAGCAGCTATCCAAGACAGGGGAGGGGGATCACAGATACGCAGTATTTT
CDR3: CASSYPRQGRGITDTQYF

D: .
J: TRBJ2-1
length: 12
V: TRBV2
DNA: TGTGCCAGCAGTCTGGACAGTGGGGGTCGGTTCTTC
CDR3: CASSLDSGGRFF